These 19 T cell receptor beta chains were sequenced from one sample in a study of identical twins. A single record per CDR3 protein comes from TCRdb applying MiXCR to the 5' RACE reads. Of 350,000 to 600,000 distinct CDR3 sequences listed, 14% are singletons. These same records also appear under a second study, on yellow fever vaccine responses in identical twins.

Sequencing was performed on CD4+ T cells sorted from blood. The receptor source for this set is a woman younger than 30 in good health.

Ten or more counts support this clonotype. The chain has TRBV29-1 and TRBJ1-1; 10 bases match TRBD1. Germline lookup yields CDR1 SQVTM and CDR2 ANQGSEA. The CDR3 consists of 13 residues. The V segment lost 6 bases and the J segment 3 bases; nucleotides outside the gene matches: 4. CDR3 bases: TGCAGCGTCCCGGGACAGGGGTACACTGAAGCTTTCTTT. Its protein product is CSVPGQGYTEAFF.

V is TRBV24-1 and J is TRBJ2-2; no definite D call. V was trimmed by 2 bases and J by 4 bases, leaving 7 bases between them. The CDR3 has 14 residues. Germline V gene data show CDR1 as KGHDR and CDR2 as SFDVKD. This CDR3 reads CATSDSVLTGELFF. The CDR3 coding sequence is TGTGCCACCAGTGATTCGGTTCTCACCGGGGAGCTGTTTTTT.

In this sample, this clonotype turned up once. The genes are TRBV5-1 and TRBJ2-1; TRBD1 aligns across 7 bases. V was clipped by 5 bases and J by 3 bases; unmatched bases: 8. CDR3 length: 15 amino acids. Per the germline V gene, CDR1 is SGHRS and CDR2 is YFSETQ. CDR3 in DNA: TGCGCCAGCAGTTCCACAGGGGCAAGCTACAATGAGCAGTTCTTC. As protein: CASSSTGASYNEQFF. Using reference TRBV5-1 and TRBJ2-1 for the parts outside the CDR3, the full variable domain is KAGVTQTPRYLIKTRGQQVTLSCSPISGHRSVSWYQQTPGQGLQFLFEYFSETQRNKGNFPGRFSGRQFSNSRSEMNVSTLELGDSALYLCASSSTGASYNEQFFGPGTRLTVL.

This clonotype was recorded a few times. CDR3 loop: CASSLKTGGGRQFF. As DNA, the CDR3 is TGTGCCAGCAGTTTAAAGACAGGGGGCGGACGGCAGTTCTTC. V gene TRBV6-5 combines with J gene TRBJ2-1; 10 bases are a match to TRBD1. The CDR3 is made up of 14 amino acids. V dropped 4 bases and J dropped 12; count of bases not matched to a gene: 9. The germline CDR1 and CDR2 sequences are MNHEY and SVGAGI.

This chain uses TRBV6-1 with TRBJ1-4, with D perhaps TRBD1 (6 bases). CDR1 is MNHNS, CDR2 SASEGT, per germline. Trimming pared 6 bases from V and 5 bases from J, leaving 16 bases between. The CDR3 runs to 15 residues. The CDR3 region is CASRTGQLQNEKLFF. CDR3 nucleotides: TGTGCCAGCAGAACCGGACAGCTCCAAAATGAAAAACTGTTTTTT.

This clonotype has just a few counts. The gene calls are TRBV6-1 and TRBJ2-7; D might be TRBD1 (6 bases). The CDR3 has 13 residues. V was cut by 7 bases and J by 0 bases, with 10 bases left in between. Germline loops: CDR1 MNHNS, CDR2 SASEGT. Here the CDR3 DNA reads TGTGCCAGCAAGATGGACAGCTCCTACGAGCAGTACTTC. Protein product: CASKMDSSYEQYF.

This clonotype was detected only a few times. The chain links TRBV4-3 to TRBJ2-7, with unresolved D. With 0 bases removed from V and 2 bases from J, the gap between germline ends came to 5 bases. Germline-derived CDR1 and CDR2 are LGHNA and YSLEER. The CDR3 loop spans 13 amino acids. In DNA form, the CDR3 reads TGCGCCAGCAGCCAAGATCTCCCCTACGAGCAGTACTTC. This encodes CASSQDLPYEQYF.

CDR3 region: CASSGGRRLYGYTF. DNA for the CDR3: TGTGCCAGCAGCGGAGGCCGCCGACTCTATGGCTACACCTTC. The chain recombines TRBV2 with TRBJ1-2; D unresolved. The CDR3 loop spans 14 amino acids. V lost 6 bases, J lost 4 bases, and 15 bases lay in between. The germline V gene has CDR1 SNHLY and CDR2 FYNNEI. The full variable domain, in which reference TRBV2 and TRBJ1-2 provide the parts outside the CDR3, is EPEVTQTPSHQVTQMGQEVILRCVPISNHLYFYWYRQILGQKVEFLVSFYNNEISEKSEIFDDQFSVERPDGSNFTLKIRSTKLEDSAMYFCASSGGRRLYGYTFGSGTRLTVV.

The CDR3 sequence is CASSKAGGLGTDTQYF. The CDR3 coding sequence is TGTGCCAGCAGCAAAGCCGGGGGACTAGGCACAGATACGCAGTATTTT. The rearrangement uses TRBV7-2 and TRBJ2-3; 8 bases match TRBD2. J lost 1 base, V lost 5 bases, and 8 bases had no gene match. Germline V gene sequence: CDR1 SGHTA, CDR2 FQGNSA. This CDR3 is 16 amino acids long.

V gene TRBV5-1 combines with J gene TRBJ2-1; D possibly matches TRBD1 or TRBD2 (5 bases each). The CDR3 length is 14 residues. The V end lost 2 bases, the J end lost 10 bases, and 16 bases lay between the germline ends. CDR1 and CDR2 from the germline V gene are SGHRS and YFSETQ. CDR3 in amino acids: CASSFRDAVLEQFF. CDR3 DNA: TGCGCCAGCAGCTTCCGGGACGCTGTTTTGGAGCAGTTCTTC.

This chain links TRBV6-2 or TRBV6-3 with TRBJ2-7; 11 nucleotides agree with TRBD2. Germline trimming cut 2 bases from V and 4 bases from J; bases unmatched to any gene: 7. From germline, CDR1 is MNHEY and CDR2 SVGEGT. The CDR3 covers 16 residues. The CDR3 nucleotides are TGTGCCAGCAGTTACGCTCTAGCGGGAGGACCATACGAGCAGTACTTC. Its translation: CASSYALAGGPYEQYF.

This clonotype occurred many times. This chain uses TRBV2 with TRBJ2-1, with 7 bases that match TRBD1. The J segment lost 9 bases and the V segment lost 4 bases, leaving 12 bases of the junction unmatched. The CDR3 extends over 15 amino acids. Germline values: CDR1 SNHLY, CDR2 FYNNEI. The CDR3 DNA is TGTGCCAGCAGTGGACAGGGAAGGTTCTCCGGTGAGCAGTTCTTC. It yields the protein CASSGQGRFSGEQFF.

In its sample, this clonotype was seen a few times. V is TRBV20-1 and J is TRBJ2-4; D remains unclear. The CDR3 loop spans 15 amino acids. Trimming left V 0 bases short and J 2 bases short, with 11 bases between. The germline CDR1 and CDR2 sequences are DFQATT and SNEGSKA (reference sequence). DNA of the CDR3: TGCAGTGCTAGAGATATGACGGAGTCCAAAAACATTCAGTACTTC. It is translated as CSARDMTESKNIQYF.

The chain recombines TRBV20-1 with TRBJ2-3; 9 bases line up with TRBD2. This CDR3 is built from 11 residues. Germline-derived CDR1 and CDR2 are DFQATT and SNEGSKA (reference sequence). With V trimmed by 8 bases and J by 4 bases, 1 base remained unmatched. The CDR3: CSSGGSDTQYF. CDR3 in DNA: TGCAGTAGCGGGGGGTCAGATACGCAGTATTTT.

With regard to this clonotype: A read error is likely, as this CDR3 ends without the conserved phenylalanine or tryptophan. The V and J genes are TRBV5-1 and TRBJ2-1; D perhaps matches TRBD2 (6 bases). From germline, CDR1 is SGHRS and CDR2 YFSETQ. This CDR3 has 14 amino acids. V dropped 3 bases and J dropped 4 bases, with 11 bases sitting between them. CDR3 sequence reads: CASSSGDVYNEQFS. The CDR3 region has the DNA TGCGCCAGCAGCTCGGGGGACGTTTACAATGAGCAGTTCTCC.

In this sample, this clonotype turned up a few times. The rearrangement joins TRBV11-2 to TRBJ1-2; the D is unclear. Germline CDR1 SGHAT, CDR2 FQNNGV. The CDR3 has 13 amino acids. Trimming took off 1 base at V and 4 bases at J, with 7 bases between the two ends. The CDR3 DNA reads TGTGCCAGCAGCTTAGGGCAGGTCTATGGCTACACCTTC. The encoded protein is CASSLGQVYGYTF.

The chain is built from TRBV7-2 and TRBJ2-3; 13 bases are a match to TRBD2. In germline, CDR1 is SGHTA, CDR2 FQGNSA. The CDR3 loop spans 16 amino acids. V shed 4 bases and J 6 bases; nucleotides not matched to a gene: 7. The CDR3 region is CASSSGLAGASDTQYF. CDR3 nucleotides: TGTGCCAGCAGCTCCGGACTAGCGGGAGCGTCTGATACGCAGTATTTT. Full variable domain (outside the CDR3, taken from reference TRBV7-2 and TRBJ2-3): GAGVSQSPSNKVTEKGKDVELRCDPISGHTALYWYRQSLGQGLEFLIYFQGNSAPDKSGLPSDRFSAERTGGSVSTLTIQRTQQEDSAVYLCASSSGLAGASDTQYFGPGTRLTVL.

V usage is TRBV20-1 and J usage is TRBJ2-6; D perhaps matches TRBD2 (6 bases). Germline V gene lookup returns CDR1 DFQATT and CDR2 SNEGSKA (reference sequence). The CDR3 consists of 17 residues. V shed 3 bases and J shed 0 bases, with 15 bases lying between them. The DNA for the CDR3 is TGCAGTGCTAGGGCGGGACTCGGGGCCTCTGGGGCCAACGTCCTGACTTTC. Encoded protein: CSARAGLGASGANVLTF.

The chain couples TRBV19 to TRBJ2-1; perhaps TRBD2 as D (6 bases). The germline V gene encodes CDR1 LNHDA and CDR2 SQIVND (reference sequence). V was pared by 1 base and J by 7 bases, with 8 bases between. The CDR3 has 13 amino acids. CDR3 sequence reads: CASSIGGGNEQFF. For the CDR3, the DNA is TGTGCCAGTAGTATAGGTGGGGGGAATGAGCAGTTCTTC. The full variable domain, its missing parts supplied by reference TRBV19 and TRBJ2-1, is DGGITQSPKYLFRKEGQNVTLSCEQNLNHDAMYWYRQDPGQGLRLIYYSQIVNDFQKGDIAEGYSVSREKKESFPLTVTSAQKNPTAFYLCASSIGGGNEQFFGPGTRLTVL.